What follows is one T cell receptor beta chain and its context. It lacks a known antigen. Base-call qualities are not available, and no considerably larger clone is one nucleotide away. This entry belongs to a study of human T cells and chemical hapten exposure (TCRdb year 2021). A note on the overall study: For sensitization, 2% DPC in acetone was applied to a 2 cm by 2 cm area of upper inner arm skin. Roughly 30 alopecia patients provided blood for TCR sequencing at one to four time points (pre-sensitization, 2, 6 and 24 weeks). Libraries were pooled for sequencing, and variation in per-sample TCR yields was attributed mainly to small differences in library volumes within the pool. Blood samples were taken from patients before sensitization (week 0) and then at 2, 6 and about 24 weeks after DPC sensitization. This study followed changes in the peripheral blood TCR repertoire in vivo during primary and secondary sensitization of alopecia patients to the hapten diphenylcyclopropenone (DPC). The mostly female patient cohort included alopecia areata with under or over 50% scalp involvement, alopecia totalis and alopecia universalis. Weekly therapeutic DPC doses were additionally applied to the scalp of patients throughout the roughly 24-week study period. Patch testing on the upper back used Finn chambers containing 0.01% DPC, with scoring done after 6 days according to International Contact Dermatitis Research Group standards.

The intended sense of this specimen's time point label: pre-sensitization, week 0. The meaning of the sample's treatment or condition label: therapeutic diphenylcyclopropenone sensitization with weekly scalp DPC. At each patch-test visit, blood was drawn before the patch test was applied. Patients were considered eligible if aged 18 to 70, diagnosed with alopecia and deemed suitable for DPC therapy, and patients were excluded if pregnant. Total RNA was extracted from unfractionated whole blood that had been collected in Tempus Blood RNA tubes. Sequences SGHKS (CDR1) and YYEKEE (CDR2) are obtained from the germline V gene (reference sequence). Germline trimming amounts to 3 bases on V and 0 bases on J, with 6 as the count of junction bases outside the gene matches. Spanning cysteine to phenylalanine, the CDR3 consists of 16 amino acids. Of all the DNA, just the CDR3 is kept, 48 bases in frame from base 1.

Results and caveats for the whole study, not just this receptor: Repeated subsampling changed both the strength of the expansion versus patch-test correlation and the threshold at which the correlation became significant. DPC sensitization did not change how many TCRs were above 1 in 1000 frequency, and no evidence was found of alterations in global repertoire structure. A positive correlation was found between the number of PT1 expanded TCRs and patch test score, with significance reached at thresholds 8, 16 and 32 but not 4. All patients had alopecia, a presumed autoimmune disease, so their immune response might differ from that of healthy individuals. Compared with pre-sensitization or healthy control sets, expanded TCRs formed significantly more large CDR3 similarity clusters, which is consistent with antigen-driven responses.

The method behind the library was RACE. TCRdb names NextSeq 500 as the instrument used. During library preparation, unique molecular identifiers were attached to individual cDNA molecules so that TCRs could be counted quantitatively and reproducibly. For every blood RNA sample, sequencing covered both the TCR alpha and TCR beta chains. The paper's processing steps were these. Samples had a median of approximately 96,000 TCRs, with a range from about 23,224 to 700,000. V, J and CDR3 annotation of the TCR reads was performed with the Decombinator software suite. To make PS versus PT1 abundance plots, every sample was subsampled to the same number of TCRs (28,000). Expanded TCRs were defined as absent before sensitization and observed at least eight times at the 2-week time point. TCRdb reran the public reads through fastp at Q25 and MiXCR, keeping productive beta chains. Merged by CDR3 protein, the rows form single entries marked with the most common genes and DNA. These V and J calls originate from TCRdb's pipeline instead of the authors' own analysis. Here the sample has about 120,000 distinct CDR3 sequences; about 13% occur a single time. The ten largest clonotypes hold around 3% of the sample.

The rearranged segments are TRBV5-5 and TRBJ2-3; TRBD2 agrees with 8 junctional bases. The starting material was whole blood, obtained in connection with sensitization to the hapten diphenylcyclopropenone (DPC). The TCR originated in a woman between 18 and 29 years old with alopecia areata. Some clones in this sample may be carry-over from other donors' samples. The CDR3 region has the sequence CASSWTAGVSTDTQYF. DNA sequence: TGTGCCAGCAGCTGGACAGCGGGGGTTAGCACAGATACGCAGTATTTT.